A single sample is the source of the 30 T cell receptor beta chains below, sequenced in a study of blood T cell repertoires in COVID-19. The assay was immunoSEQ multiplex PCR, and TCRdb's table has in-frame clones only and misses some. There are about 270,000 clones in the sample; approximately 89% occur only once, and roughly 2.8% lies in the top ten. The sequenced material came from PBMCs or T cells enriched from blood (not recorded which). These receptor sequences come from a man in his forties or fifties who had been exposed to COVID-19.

In nucleotides, the CDR3 is TGTGCCAGCAGTGACTCGCCTAGCGGCCACACCGGGGAGCTGTTTTTT. It codes for CASSDSPSGHTGELFF. J is TRBJ2-2 and V is TRBV6-4; 7 positions match TRBD2. Germline values: CDR1 MRHNA, CDR2 SNTAGT. The CDR3 has 16 residues. V shed 0 bases and J 3 bases; nucleotides not matched to a gene: 4.

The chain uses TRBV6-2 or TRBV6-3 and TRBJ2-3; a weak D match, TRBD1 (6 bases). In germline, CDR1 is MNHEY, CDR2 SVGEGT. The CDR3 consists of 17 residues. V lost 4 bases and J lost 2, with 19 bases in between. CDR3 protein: CASSFLRGSGDTDTQYF. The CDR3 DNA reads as TGTGCCAGCAGTTTTTTGAGAGGGTCAGGGGACACAGATACGCAGTATTTT.

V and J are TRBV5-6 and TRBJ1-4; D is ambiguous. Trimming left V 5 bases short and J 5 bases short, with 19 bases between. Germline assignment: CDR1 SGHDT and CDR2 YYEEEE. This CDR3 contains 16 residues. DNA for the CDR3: TGTGCCAGCAGTCAGCCGGGGAGCCCTTTGAATGAAAAACTGTTTTTT. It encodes CASSQPGSPLNEKLFF.

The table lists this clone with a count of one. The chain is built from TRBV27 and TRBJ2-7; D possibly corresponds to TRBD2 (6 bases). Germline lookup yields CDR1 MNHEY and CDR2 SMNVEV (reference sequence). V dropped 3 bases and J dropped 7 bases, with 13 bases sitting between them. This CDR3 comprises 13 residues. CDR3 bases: TGTGCCAGCAGTTTCGTCTCAGGGACTGAGCAGTACTTC. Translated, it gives CASSFVSGTEQYF.

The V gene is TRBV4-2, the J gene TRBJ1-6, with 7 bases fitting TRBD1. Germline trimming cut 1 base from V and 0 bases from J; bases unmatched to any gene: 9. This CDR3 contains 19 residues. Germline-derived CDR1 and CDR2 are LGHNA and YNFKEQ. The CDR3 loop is CASSQVGQGENSYNSPLHF. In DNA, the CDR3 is TGTGCCAGCAGCCAAGTTGGGCAGGGGGAAAACTCCTATAATTCACCCCTCCACTTT.

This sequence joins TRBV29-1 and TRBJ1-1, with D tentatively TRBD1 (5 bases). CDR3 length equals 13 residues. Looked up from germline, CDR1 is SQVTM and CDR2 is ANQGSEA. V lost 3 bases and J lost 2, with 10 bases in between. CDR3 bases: TGCAGCGTTGAGGCAGGGTCAAACACTGAAGCTTTCTTT. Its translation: CSVEAGSNTEAFF.

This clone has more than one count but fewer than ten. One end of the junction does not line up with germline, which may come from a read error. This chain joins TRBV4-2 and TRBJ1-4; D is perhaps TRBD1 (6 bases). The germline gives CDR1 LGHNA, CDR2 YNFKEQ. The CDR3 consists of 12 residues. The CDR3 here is CASSQEGGEEVF. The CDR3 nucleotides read TGTGCCAGCAGCCAAGAAGGGGGTGAGGAAGTTTTT.

The CDR3 sequence: CASSSRQTEAFF. The CDR3, as DNA: TGTGCCAGCAGCTCCAGACAGACTGAAGCTTTCTTT. V is TRBV5-4 and J is TRBJ1-1; perhaps TRBD1 as D (5 bases). The germline V and J ends were trimmed by 3 bases and 5 bases, with 8 bases remaining between them. The germline V gene has CDR1 SGHNT and CDR2 YYREEE (reference sequence). CDR3 size: 12 residues.

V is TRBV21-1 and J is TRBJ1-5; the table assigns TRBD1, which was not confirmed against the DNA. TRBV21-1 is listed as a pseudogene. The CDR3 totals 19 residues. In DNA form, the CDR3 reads TGTGCCAGCAGGACCGCCCCGGGACAGGGGGTAATTAGCAATCAGCCCCAGCATTTT. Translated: CASRTAPGQGVISNQPQHF.

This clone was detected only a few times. As DNA, the CDR3 is TGTGCCAGCAGCAAGACTAGCCACAGCTCCTACGAGCAGTACTTC. Residues: CASSKTSHSSYEQYF. This sequence joins TRBV11-3 and TRBJ2-7, with TRBD2 matching 7 bases. The CDR3 extends over 15 amino acids. V gave up 5 bases and J gave up 0 bases; unmatched junction bases: 7. The germline V gene encodes CDR1 SGHNT and CDR2 YENEEA.

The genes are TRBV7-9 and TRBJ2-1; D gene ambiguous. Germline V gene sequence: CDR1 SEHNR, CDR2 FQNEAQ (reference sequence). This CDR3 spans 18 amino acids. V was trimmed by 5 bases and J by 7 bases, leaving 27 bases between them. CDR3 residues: CASSPEDTTYPIWNEQFF. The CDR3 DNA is TGTGCCAGCAGCCCGGAAGACACCACGTACCCTATTTGGAATGAGCAGTTCTTC.

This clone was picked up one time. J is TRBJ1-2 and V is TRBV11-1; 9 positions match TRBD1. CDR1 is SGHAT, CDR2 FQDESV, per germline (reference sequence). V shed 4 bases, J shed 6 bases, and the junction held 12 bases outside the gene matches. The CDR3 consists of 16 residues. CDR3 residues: CASSSALGQGMNGYTF. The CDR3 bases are TGTGCCAGCAGCTCAGCCCTGGGACAGGGAATGAATGGCTACACCTTC.

The DNA of the CDR3 is TGCGCCAGCAGCCCTACCCGACTAGCACAAAGTTACGAGCAGTACTTC. Residues: CASSPTRLAQSYEQYF. The V call is TRBV4-1, the J call TRBJ2-7, with 7 nucleotides matching TRBD2. CDR3 size: 16 residues. CDR1 and CDR2 (germline): MGHRA, YSYEKL. V shed 4 bases and J 4 bases; nucleotides not matched to a gene: 13.

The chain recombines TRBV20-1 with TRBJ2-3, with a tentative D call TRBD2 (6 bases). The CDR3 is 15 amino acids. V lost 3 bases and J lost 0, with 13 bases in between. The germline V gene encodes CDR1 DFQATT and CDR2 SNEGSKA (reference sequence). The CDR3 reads CSASMRESSTDTQYF. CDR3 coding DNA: TGCAGTGCTAGTATGCGGGAATCTAGCACAGATACGCAGTATTTT.

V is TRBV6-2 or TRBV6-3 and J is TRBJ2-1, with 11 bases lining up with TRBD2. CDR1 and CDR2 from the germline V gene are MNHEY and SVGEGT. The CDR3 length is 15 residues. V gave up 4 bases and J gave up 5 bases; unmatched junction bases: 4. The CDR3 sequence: CASSLAGGYNNEQFF. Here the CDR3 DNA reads TGTGCCAGCAGTTTAGCGGGAGGGTACAACAATGAGCAGTTCTTC.

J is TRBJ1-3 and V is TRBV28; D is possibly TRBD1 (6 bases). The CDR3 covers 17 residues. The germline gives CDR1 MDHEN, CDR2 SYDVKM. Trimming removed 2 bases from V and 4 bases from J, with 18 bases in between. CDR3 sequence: CASSLGDSFRGGNTIYF. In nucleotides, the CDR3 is TGTGCCAGCAGTTTAGGGGATAGCTTCAGGGGAGGAAACACCATATATTTT.

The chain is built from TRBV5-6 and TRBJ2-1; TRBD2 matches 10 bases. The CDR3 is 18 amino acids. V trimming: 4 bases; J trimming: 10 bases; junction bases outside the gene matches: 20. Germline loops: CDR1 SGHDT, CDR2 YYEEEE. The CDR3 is CASSPPPRTSGFAEEQFF. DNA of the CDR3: TGTGCCAGCAGCCCACCTCCTCGGACTAGCGGTTTCGCAGAGGAGCAGTTCTTC.

DNA of the CDR3: TGTGCCAGCAGTGGGGGGACCGTCTCACCCCTCCACTTT. Residues: CASSGGTVSPLHF. The chain employs TRBV28 and TRBJ1-6, with D perhaps TRBD1 (5 bases). Trimming removed 5 bases from V and 10 bases from J, with 12 bases in between. The length of the CDR3 is 13 residues. Germline V gene lookup returns CDR1 MDHEN and CDR2 SYDVKM.

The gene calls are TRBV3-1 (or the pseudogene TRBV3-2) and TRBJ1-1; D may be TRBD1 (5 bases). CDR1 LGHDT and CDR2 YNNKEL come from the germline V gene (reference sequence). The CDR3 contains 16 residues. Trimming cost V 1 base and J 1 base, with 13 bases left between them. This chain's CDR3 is CASSQGGRGWNTEAFF. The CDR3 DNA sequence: TGTGCCAGCAGCCAAGGAGGTAGGGGTTGGAACACTGAAGCTTTCTTT.

This CDR3 reads CASSRDGLSYNEQFF. For the CDR3, the DNA is TGTGCCAGCAGCAGGGACGGACTATCCTACAATGAGCAGTTCTTC. The chain joins TRBV5-4 to TRBJ2-1; tentative D call: TRBD2 (6 bases). This CDR3 has 15 residues. Germline V gene lookup returns CDR1 SGHNT and CDR2 YYREEE (reference sequence). The V gene lost 4 bases and the J gene lost 1 base, with 12 bases spanning the gap.

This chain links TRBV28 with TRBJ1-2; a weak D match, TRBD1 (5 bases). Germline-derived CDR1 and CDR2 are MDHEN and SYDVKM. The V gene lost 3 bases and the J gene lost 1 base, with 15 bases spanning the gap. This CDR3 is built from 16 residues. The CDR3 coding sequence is TGTGCCAGCAGTTTGCCCTACAGGACGTTTAACTATGGCTACACCTTC. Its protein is CASSLPYRTFNYGYTF.

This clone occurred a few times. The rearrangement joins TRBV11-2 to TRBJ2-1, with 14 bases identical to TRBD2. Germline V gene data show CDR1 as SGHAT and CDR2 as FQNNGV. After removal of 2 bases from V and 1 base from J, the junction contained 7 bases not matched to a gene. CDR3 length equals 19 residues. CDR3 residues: CASSLMGLAGVGSYNEQFF. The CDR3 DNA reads TGTGCCAGCAGCTTAATGGGACTAGCGGGAGTCGGGTCCTACAATGAGCAGTTCTTC.

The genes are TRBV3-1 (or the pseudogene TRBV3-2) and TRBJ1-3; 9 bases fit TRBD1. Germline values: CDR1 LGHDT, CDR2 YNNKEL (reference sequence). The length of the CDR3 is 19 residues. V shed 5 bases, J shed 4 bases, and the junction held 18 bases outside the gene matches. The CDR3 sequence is CASSKWTGALLGSGNTIYF. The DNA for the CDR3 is TGTGCCAGCAGCAAATGGACAGGGGCGCTTCTGGGTTCCGGAAACACCATATATTTT.

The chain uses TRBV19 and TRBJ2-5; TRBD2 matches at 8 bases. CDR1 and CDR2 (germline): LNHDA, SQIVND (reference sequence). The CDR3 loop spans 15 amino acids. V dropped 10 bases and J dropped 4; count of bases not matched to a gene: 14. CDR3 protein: CATRNGGVQRETQYF. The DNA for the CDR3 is TGTGCCACCCGAAACGGGGGGGTGCAGCGAGAGACCCAGTACTTC.

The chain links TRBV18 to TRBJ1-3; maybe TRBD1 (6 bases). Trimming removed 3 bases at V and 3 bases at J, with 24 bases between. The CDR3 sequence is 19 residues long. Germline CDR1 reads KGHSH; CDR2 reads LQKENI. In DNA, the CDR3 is TGTGCCAGCTCACCCCAAAGATTAACTGGGACACTTAATGGAAACACCATATATTTT. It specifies CASSPQRLTGTLNGNTIYF.

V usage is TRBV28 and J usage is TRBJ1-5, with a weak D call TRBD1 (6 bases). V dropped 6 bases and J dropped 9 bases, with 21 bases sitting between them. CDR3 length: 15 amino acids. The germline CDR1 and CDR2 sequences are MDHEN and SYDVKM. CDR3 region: CASRKQGGAVSPQHF. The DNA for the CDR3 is TGTGCCAGCAGGAAACAGGGTGGGGCGGTGTCGCCCCAGCATTTT.

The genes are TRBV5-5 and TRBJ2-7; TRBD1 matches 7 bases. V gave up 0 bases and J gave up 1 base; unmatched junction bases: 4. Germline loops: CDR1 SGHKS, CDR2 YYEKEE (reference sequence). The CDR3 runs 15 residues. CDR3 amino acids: CASSLVMGQSYEQYF. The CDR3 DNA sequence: TGTGCCAGCAGCTTGGTGATGGGACAGTCCTACGAGCAGTACTTC.

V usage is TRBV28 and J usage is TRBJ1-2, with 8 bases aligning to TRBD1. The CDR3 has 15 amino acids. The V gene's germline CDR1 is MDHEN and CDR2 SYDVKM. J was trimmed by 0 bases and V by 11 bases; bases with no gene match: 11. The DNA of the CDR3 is TGTGCCGGAAGACAGGGGATGGGGGCTAACTATGGCTACACCTTC. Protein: CAGRQGMGANYGYTF.

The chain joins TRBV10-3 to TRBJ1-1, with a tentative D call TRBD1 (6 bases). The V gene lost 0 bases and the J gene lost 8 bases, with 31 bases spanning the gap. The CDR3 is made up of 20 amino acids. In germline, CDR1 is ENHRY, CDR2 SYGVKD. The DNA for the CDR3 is TGTGCCATCAGTGAGTCTTTTGGTGGCTCCGTGGGGGCTCAAAGTAACGAAGCTTTCTTT. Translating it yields CAISESFGGSVGAQSNEAFF.

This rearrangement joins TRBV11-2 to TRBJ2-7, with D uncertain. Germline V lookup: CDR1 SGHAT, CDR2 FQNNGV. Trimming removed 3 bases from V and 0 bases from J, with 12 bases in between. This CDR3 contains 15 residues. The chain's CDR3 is CASSFVDRGSYEQYF. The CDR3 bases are TGTGCCAGCAGCTTTGTTGATCGAGGCTCCTACGAGCAGTACTTC.